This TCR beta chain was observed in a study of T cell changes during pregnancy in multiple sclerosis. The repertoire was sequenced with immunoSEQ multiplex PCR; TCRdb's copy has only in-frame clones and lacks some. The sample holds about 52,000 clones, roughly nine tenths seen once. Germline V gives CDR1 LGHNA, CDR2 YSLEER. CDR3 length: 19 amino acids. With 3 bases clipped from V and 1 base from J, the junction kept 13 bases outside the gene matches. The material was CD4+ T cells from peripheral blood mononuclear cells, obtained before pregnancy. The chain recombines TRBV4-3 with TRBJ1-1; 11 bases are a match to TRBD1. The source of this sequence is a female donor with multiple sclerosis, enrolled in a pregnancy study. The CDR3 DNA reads TGCGCCAGCAGCCATTCCTTCTTCGGGACAGGGGGGGGGAACACTGAAGCTTTCTTT. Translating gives CASSHSFFGTGGGNTEAFF.